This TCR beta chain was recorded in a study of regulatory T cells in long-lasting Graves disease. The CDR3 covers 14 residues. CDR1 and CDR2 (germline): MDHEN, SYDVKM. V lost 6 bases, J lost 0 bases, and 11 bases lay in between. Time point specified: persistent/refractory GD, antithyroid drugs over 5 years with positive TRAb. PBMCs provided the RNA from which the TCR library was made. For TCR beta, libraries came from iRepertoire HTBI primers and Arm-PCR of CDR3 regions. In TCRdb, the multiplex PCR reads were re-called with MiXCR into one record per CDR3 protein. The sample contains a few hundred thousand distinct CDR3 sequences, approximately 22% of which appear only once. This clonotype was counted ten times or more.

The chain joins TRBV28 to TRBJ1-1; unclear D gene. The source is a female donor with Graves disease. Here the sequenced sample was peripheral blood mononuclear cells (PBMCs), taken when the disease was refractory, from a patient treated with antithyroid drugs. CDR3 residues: CASRRRNMNTEAFF. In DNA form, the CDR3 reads TGTGCCAGCAGACGACGGAACATGAACACTGAAGCTTTCTTT.